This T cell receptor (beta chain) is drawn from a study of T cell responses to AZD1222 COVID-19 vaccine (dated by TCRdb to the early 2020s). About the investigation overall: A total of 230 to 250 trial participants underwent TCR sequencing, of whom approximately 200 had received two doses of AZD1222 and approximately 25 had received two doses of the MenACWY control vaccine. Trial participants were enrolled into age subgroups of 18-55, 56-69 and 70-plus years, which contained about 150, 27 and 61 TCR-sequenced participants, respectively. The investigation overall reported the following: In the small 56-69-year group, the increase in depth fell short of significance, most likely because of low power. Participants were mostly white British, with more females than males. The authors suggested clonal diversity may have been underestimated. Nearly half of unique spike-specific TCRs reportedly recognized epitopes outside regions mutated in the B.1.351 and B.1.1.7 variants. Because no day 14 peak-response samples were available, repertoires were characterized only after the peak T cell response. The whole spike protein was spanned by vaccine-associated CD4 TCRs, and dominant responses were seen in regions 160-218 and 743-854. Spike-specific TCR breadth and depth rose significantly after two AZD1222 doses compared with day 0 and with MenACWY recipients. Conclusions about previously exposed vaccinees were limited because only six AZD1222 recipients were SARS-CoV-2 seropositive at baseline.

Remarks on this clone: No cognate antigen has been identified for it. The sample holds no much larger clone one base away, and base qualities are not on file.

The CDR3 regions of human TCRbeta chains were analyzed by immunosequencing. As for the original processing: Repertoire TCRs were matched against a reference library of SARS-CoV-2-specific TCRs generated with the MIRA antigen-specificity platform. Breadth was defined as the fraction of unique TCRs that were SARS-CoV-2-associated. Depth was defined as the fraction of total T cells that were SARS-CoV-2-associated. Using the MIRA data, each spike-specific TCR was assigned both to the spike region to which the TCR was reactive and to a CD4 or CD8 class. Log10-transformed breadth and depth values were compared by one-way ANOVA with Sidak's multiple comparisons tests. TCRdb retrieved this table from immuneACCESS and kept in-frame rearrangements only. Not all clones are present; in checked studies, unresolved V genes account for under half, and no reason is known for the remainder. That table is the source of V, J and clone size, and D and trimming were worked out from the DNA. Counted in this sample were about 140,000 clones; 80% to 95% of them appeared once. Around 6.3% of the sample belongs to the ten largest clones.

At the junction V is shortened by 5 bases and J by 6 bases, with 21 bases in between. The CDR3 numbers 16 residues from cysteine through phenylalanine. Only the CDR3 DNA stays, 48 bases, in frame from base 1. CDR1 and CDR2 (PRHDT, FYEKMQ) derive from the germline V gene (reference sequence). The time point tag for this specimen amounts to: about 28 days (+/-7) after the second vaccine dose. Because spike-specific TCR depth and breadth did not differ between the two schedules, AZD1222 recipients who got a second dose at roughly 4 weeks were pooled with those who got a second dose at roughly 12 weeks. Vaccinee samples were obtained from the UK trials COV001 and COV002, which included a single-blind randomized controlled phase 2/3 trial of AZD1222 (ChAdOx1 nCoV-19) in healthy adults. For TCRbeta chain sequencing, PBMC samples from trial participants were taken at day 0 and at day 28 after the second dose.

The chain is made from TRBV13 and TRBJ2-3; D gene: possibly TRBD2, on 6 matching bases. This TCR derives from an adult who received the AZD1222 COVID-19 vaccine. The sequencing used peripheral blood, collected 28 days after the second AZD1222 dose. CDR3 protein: CASSASAQGVFDTQYF. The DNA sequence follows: TGTGCCAGCAGCGCTAGCGCCCAGGGTGTATTTGATACGCAGTATTTT. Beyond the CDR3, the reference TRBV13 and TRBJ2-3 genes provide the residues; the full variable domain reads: AAGVIQSPRHLIKEKRETATLKCYPIPRHDTVYWYQQGPGQDPQFLISFYEKMQSDKGSIPDRFSAQQFSDYHSELNMSSLELGDSALYFCASSASAQGVFDTQYFGPGTRLTVL.